This record looks at one T cell receptor beta chain sequence and its context. Its antigen is unknown. CDR3 regions were amplified by Arm-PCR using iRepertoire HTBI primers to build TCR beta libraries. TCRdb reprocessed the multiplex PCR reads via MiXCR and lists one record per CDR3 protein. In the table there are roughly 450,000 distinct CDR3 sequences, less than 25% of which are singletons. These data come from a study of regulatory T cells in long-lasting Graves disease. Findings and caveats of the study: It was in persistent disease that TRBV28, TRBJ1-2 and TRBJ2-5 were favored.

As to time point: persistent/refractory GD, antithyroid drugs over 5 years with positive TRAb. RNA isolated from PBMCs was used to make the TCR library. CDR1 SQVTM and CDR2 ANQGSEA come from the germline V gene. The CDR3 covers 12 residues. V gave up 5 bases and J gave up 4 bases, with 11 bases separating them. The rearrangement uses TRBV29-1 and TRBJ1-1; D unresolved. This clonotype was sampled from a female donor with Graves disease. This sample comprised peripheral blood mononuclear cells (PBMCs), obtained when the disease was refractory, from a patient treated with antithyroid drugs. CDR3 loop: CSVPEGSTEAFF. As DNA, the CDR3 is TGCAGCGTTCCGGAAGGGAGCACTGAAGCTTTCTTT.